A single sample is the source of the 19 T cell receptor beta chains below, sequenced in a study of blood T cell repertoires in COVID-19. Data came from immunoSEQ multiplex PCR; TCRdb stores just in-frame clones and leaves some out. There are 300,000 to 500,000 clones in the sample; roughly 90% occur only once, and about 0.89% lies in the top ten. Material: PBMCs or T cells enriched from blood (not recorded which). The receptors were gathered from a woman in her 30s with acute COVID-19.

The chain uses TRBV5-1 and TRBJ2-7, with 9 bases identical to TRBD1. Unmatched junction bases numbered 7, after V lost 4 bases and J lost 2 bases. Germline-derived CDR1 and CDR2 are SGHRS and YFSETQ. The CDR3 sequence is 15 residues long. In nucleotides, the CDR3 is TGCGCCAGCAGCAGGACCGGGACAGGGACCTACGAGCAGTACTTC. Its protein is CASSRTGTGTYEQYF. The full variable domain, rest sourced from reference TRBV5-1 and TRBJ2-7, is KAGVTQTPRYLIKTRGQQVTLSCSPISGHRSVSWYQQTPGQGLQFLFEYFSETQRNKGNFPGRFSGRQFSNSRSEMNVSTLELGDSALYLCASSRTGTGTYEQYFGPGTRLTVT.

The rearrangement uses TRBV9 and TRBJ1-5; TRBD1 agrees at 10 bases. Per the germline V gene, CDR1 is SGDLS and CDR2 is YYNGEE. The CDR3 covers 13 residues. The V segment lost 7 bases and the J segment 7 bases; nucleotides outside the gene matches: 5. CDR3 sequence: CASAPGQGQPQHF. The CDR3 DNA is TGTGCCAGCGCGCCGGGACAGGGGCAGCCCCAGCATTTT. Filled out from reference TRBV9 and TRBJ1-5, the complete variable domain reads DSGVTQTPKHLITATGQRVTLRCSPRSGDLSVYWYQQSLDQGLQFLIQYYNGEERAKGNILERFSAQQFPDLHSELNLSSLELGDSALYFCASAPGQGQPQHFGDGTRLSIL.

The V call is TRBV30, the J call TRBJ1-2, with D possibly matching TRBD1 (6 bases). V was pared by 4 bases and J by 10 bases, with 22 bases between. Per the germline V gene, CDR1 is GTSNPN and CDR2 is SVGIG (reference sequence). This CDR3 has 14 residues. The CDR3 region is CAWKQGTLLEAYTF. The CDR3 coding sequence is TGTGCCTGGAAACAGGGAACCCTTTTGGAGGCCTACACCTTC.

The chain has TRBV29-1 and TRBJ2-3; TRBD2 might be the D (6 bases). CDR3 length equals 14 residues. Germline CDR1 reads SQVTM; CDR2 reads ANQGSEA. The V end was cut by 4 bases, the J end by 4 bases, with 15 bases between. The CDR3: CSVGRDFSPDTQYF. The CDR3 DNA follows: TGCAGCGTTGGAAGGGACTTTAGCCCAGATACGCAGTATTTT.

The CDR3: CASSTVPGQGRDEKLFF. The CDR3 nucleotides are TGCGCCAGCAGCACAGTCCCGGGACAGGGTCGGGATGAAAAACTGTTTTTT. V usage is TRBV5-1 and J usage is TRBJ1-4; 9 bases are shared with TRBD1. J gave up 6 bases and V 4 bases, and 13 bases lay outside the gene matches. The CDR3 totals 17 residues. From germline, CDR1 is SGHRS and CDR2 YFSETQ.

The chain is built from TRBV3-1 (or the pseudogene TRBV3-2) and TRBJ2-1; unclear D gene. Germline CDR1 and CDR2: LGHDT and YNNKEL (reference sequence). This CDR3 is 15 amino acids long. The ends were cut back, 4 bases at V and 0 bases at J, with 10 bases in the middle. The DNA of the CDR3 is TGTGCCAGCAGCCTTGACACAGCCTCCTACAATGAGCAGTTCTTC. The encoded protein is CASSLDTASYNEQFF.

The chain uses TRBV27 and TRBJ2-3, with 12 bases matching TRBD2. The CDR3 has 16 amino acids. V trimming: 5 bases; J trimming: 1 base; junction bases outside the gene matches: 4. CDR1 is MNHEY, CDR2 SMNVEV, per germline (reference sequence). This chain's CDR3 is CASSKWTSGGTDTQYF. CDR3 coding DNA: TGTGCCAGCAGTAAATGGACTAGCGGGGGCACAGATACGCAGTATTTT.

This clone was picked up one time. This chain links TRBV4-1 with TRBJ2-1, with TRBD2 as a possible D gene (6 bases). The germline V gene has CDR1 MGHRA and CDR2 YSYEKL. The CDR3 is 15 amino acids. Between the trimmed V and J ends, which lost 0 bases and 4 bases, there was a span of 10 bases. CDR3 DNA sequence: TGCGCCAGCAGCCAAGATAAGGGACTTTACAATGAGCAGTTCTTC. Its translation: CASSQDKGLYNEQFF.

The rearrangement joins TRBV13 to TRBJ1-5; 7 nucleotides line up with TRBD1. The V gene's germline CDR1 is PRHDT and CDR2 FYEKMQ (reference sequence). The V and J ends lost 0 bases and 15 bases, in that order; junction bases with no gene match: 8. The CDR3 spans 13 residues. The CDR3 spells CASSLGRDSQVHF. CDR3 DNA sequence: TGTGCCAGCAGCTTAGGCCGGGACAGCCAGGTGCATTTT.

This clone was detected a few times. CDR3: CAWSSGGLFEKLFF. The CDR3 DNA reads as TGTGCCTGGAGCTCGGGGGGCTTGTTCGAAAAACTGTTTTTT. The chain uses TRBV30 and TRBJ1-4; D perhaps matches TRBD1 (6 bases). Germline values: CDR1 GTSNPN, CDR2 SVGIG (reference sequence). The germline V and J ends were trimmed by 3 bases and 8 bases, with 16 bases remaining between them. CDR3 length: 14 amino acids.

This sequence joins TRBV5-3 and TRBJ2-7, with D possibly being TRBD1 (5 bases). TRBV5-3 falls under the ORF class, with uncertain function. The CDR3 extends over 13 amino acids. The V gene lost 2 bases and the J gene lost 0 bases, with 6 bases spanning the gap. The CDR3 here is CARSFDSSYEQYF. CDR3 sequence (DNA): TGTGCCAGAAGCTTTGACAGCTCCTACGAGCAGTACTTC.

This sequence joins TRBV3-1 (or the pseudogene TRBV3-2) and TRBJ1-5; 8 nucleotides align to TRBD1. The CDR3 loop spans 15 amino acids. The V gene's germline CDR1 is LGHDT and CDR2 YNNKEL (reference sequence). Trimming removed 5 bases from V and 4 bases from J; junction bases left unmatched: 7. CDR3 region: CASSFRRDRNQPQHF. In DNA, the CDR3 is TGTGCCAGCAGCTTTCGGAGGGACAGGAATCAGCCCCAGCATTTT.

The chain has TRBV5-1 and TRBJ2-7; maybe TRBD2 (7 bases). V lost 4 bases to trimming and J lost 4 bases, with 15 bases between them. Germline V gives CDR1 SGHRS, CDR2 YFSETQ. There are 14 residues in the CDR3. CDR3 residues: CASSRDTGGYEQYF. The CDR3 nucleotides read TGCGCCAGCAGCCGGGACACGGGAGGATACGAGCAGTACTTC.

V and J are TRBV6-1 and TRBJ2-2; unclear D gene. Germline lookup yields CDR1 MNHNS and CDR2 SASEGT. V was clipped by 3 bases and J by 0 bases, with 8 bases between them. CDR3 length: 15 amino acids. The CDR3 DNA reads as TGTGCCAGCAGTGATTCGCCAGCGAACACCGGGGAGCTGTTTTTT. Protein product: CASSDSPANTGELFF.

DNA of the CDR3: TGCGCCAGCAGCCAATGGATGGCGGGGGCCACCACAGATACGCAGTATTTT. It translates to CASSQWMAGATTDTQYF. The V call is TRBV4-1, the J call TRBJ2-3, with D tentatively TRBD2 (7 bases). Trimming cost V 2 bases and J 2 bases, with 17 bases left between them. Germline V lookup: CDR1 MGHRA, CDR2 YSYEKL. The CDR3 is 17 amino acids.

This clone was recorded only once. The chain is built from TRBV18 and TRBJ1-4; D not resolved. Germline CDR1 reads KGHSH; CDR2 reads LQKENI. CDR3 length: 13 residues. V was shortened by 2 bases and J by 6 bases, with 7 bases between the two germline ends. In nucleotides, the CDR3 is TGTGCCAGCTCACCAGGGAGGGATGAAAAACTGTTTTTT. As protein: CASSPGRDEKLFF.

This clone was picked up a small number of times. This chain joins TRBV18 and TRBJ2-2; D not certain. The CDR3 has 16 amino acids. Germline V gene lookup returns CDR1 KGHSH and CDR2 LQKENI. The V end lost 3 bases, the J end lost 0 bases, and 11 bases lay between the germline ends. The chain's CDR3 is CASSPASRSNTGELFF. CDR3 in DNA: TGTGCCAGCTCACCGGCTTCCCGATCGAACACCGGGGAGCTGTTTTTT. The full variable domain, its missing parts supplied by reference TRBV18 and TRBJ2-2, is NAGVMQNPRHLVRRRGQEARLRCSPMKGHSHVYWYRQLPEEGLKFMVYLQKENIIDESGMPKERFSAEFPKEGPSILRIQQVVRGDSAAYFCASSPASRSNTGELFFGEGSRLTVL.

The chain joins TRBV5-4 to TRBJ2-7; a weak D match, TRBD1 (6 bases). This CDR3 spans 13 amino acids. Germline V gives CDR1 SGHNT, CDR2 YYREEE (reference sequence). The germline V and J ends were trimmed by 4 bases and 2 bases, with 10 bases remaining between them. CDR3 residues: CASSQGTAYEQYF. CDR3 nucleotide sequence: TGTGCCAGCAGCCAGGGGACGGCCTACGAGCAGTACTTC.

The rearrangement uses TRBV6-2 or TRBV6-3 and TRBJ1-2; 8 nucleotides line up with TRBD1. The CDR3 is 15 amino acids. The germline V gene has CDR1 MNHEY and CDR2 SVGEGT. V shed 5 bases, J shed 1 base, and the junction held 6 bases outside the gene matches. Here the CDR3 reads CASSPRTGFNYGYTF. Written as DNA, the CDR3 is TGTGCCAGCAGTCCCAGGACAGGGTTTAACTATGGCTACACCTTC.